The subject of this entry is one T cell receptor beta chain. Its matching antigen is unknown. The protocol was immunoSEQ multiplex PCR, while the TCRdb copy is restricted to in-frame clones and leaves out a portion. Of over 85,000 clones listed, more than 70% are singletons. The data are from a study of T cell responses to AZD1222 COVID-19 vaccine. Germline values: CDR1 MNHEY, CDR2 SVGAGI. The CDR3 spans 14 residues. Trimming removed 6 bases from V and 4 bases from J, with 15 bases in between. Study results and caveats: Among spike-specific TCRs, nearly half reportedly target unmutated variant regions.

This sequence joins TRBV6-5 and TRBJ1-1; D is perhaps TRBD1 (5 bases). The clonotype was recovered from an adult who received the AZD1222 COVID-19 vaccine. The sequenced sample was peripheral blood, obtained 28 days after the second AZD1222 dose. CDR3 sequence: CASRIFSQGTEAFF. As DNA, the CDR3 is TGTGCCAGCAGAATATTCTCGCAGGGCACTGAAGCTTTCTTT.